These 13 T cell receptor beta chains originate from one sample sequenced in a study of blood T cell repertoires in COVID-19 (TCRdb year 2020). Library preparation used the immunoSEQ multiplex PCR assay. This is the immuneACCESS table as TCRdb keeps it, with only in-frame sequences that have V and J called. A part of the clones is gone; compared with another copy, unresolved V genes explain less than half, and the rest is unexplained. This sample is represented by roughly 120,000 clones; 60% to 85% of them were singletons. Around 5.9% of the sample rests with the top ten. The sequencing sample was made of peripheral blood. The receptors here all came from a man aged 70-80 years with acute or convalescent COVID-19.

V and J are TRBV7-3 and TRBJ2-6; 7 nucleotides agree with TRBD1. The CDR3 extends over 16 amino acids. Germline CDR1 SGHTA, CDR2 FQGTGA. J was trimmed by 0 bases and V by 5 bases; bases with no gene match: 4. CDR3 amino acids: CASSAYRGSGANVLTF. DNA of the CDR3: TGTGCCAGCAGCGCGTACAGGGGCTCTGGGGCCAACGTCCTGACTTTC. Together with reference TRBV7-3 and TRBJ2-6, the CDR3 gives the full variable domain: GAGVSQTPSNKVTEKGKYVELRCDPISGHTALYWYRQSLGQGPEFLIYFQGTGAADDSGLPNDRFFAVRPEGSVSTLKIQRTERGDSAVYLCASSAYRGSGANVLTFGAGSRLTVL.

The gene calls are TRBV5-1 and TRBJ2-7, with 7 bases lining up with TRBD1. J gave up 0 bases and V 4 bases, and 7 bases lay outside the gene matches. Per the germline V gene, CDR1 is SGHRS and CDR2 is YFSETQ. The CDR3 has 15 amino acids. The CDR3 region is CASSPGTASSYEQYF. CDR3 DNA sequence: TGCGCCAGCAGCCCGGGGACAGCGAGCTCCTACGAGCAGTACTTC. Full variable domain (missing parts from reference TRBV5-1 and TRBJ2-7): KAGVTQTPRYLIKTRGQQVTLSCSPISGHRSVSWYQQTPGQGLQFLFEYFSETQRNKGNFPGRFSGRQFSNSRSEMNVSTLELGDSALYLCASSPGTASSYEQYFGPGTRLTVT.

For the CDR3, the DNA is TGTGCCAGCTCACCGCGGACACTATCTGGAAACACCATATATTTT. As protein: CASSPRTLSGNTIYF. The gene calls are TRBV18 and TRBJ1-3, with D possibly matching TRBD1 (5 bases). V was trimmed by 3 bases and J by 1 base, leaving 10 bases between them. The V gene's germline CDR1 is KGHSH and CDR2 LQKENI. This CDR3 is built from 15 residues.

CDR3: CASSVGENWGNEQFF. Here the CDR3 DNA reads TGTGCCAGCAGTGTCGGGGAGAACTGGGGCAATGAGCAGTTCTTC. V usage is TRBV2 and J usage is TRBJ2-1; D is perhaps TRBD2 (5 bases). V shed 4 bases and J shed 6 bases, with 16 bases lying between them. The CDR3 runs 15 residues. Germline V gene sequence: CDR1 SNHLY, CDR2 FYNNEI.

The rearrangement links TRBV19 to TRBJ2-2; 10 nucleotides line up with TRBD2. The CDR3 is 19 residues long. V lost 4 bases to trimming and J lost 7 bases; unmatched junction nucleotides: 18. Germline V gene sequence: CDR1 LNHDA, CDR2 SQIVND (reference sequence). CDR3 in amino acids: CASSKTAGGTFRSDGELFF. The CDR3 DNA follows: TGTGCCAGTAGTAAAACAGCGGGAGGGACTTTTAGATCCGACGGGGAGCTGTTTTTT.

This chain uses TRBV5-1 with TRBJ2-5; 9 bases line up with TRBD2. Losses at the gene ends were 4 bases for V and 5 bases for J; bases not matched to a gene: 15. From germline, CDR1 is SGHRS and CDR2 YFSETQ. The CDR3 is 17 amino acids. The CDR3 loop reads CASSLSSGNGLGETQYF. CDR3 coding DNA: TGCGCCAGCAGCCTCTCTAGCGGGAACGGGTTGGGGGAGACCCAGTACTTC.

V is TRBV6-5 and J is TRBJ2-7; 9 nucleotides match TRBD2. Germline trimming cut 8 bases from V and 9 bases from J; bases unmatched to any gene: 14. CDR3 length: 14 amino acids. From germline, CDR1 is MNHEY and CDR2 SVGAGI. This CDR3 is CASGTGTSSSRQYF. For the CDR3, the DNA is TGTGCCAGCGGAACCGGGACTAGCTCCTCTCGGCAGTACTTC.

The V call is TRBV7-2, the J call TRBJ1-4, with D perhaps TRBD1 (5 bases). The length of the CDR3 is 14 residues. Between the trimmed V and J ends, which lost 5 bases and 0 bases, there was a span of 7 bases. Germline lookup yields CDR1 SGHTA and CDR2 FQGNSA. The DNA of the CDR3 is TGTGCCAGCAGCCAACAGGCAACTAATGAAAAACTGTTTTTT. Translated, it gives CASSQQATNEKLFF.

This clone was recorded only once. V and J are TRBV7-9 and TRBJ2-7; possible D gene TRBD1, 5 bases. V was trimmed by 3 bases and J by 0 bases, leaving 9 bases between them. The germline V gene encodes CDR1 SEHNR and CDR2 FQNEAQ (reference sequence). The CDR3 consists of 14 residues. The CDR3 is CASSFLDNSYEQYF. CDR3 bases: TGTGCCAGCAGCTTCCTGGACAACTCCTACGAGCAGTACTTC.

This clone was counted between two and nine times. V is TRBV9 and J is TRBJ2-5; D possibly corresponds to TRBD1 (6 bases). Deletions cut 6 bases from V and 4 bases from J, with 16 bases between. The length of the CDR3 is 14 residues. The V gene's germline CDR1 is SGDLS and CDR2 YYNGEE. The CDR3 is CASTSQGSPETQYF. The CDR3 DNA is TGTGCCAGCACCTCACAGGGAAGTCCAGAGACCCAGTACTTC.

The rearrangement uses TRBV5-1 and TRBJ1-2; D ambiguous. CDR1 and CDR2 (germline): SGHRS, YFSETQ. The V and J ends lost 0 bases and 3 bases respectively, with 9 bases between them. This CDR3 contains 14 residues. The DNA for the CDR3 is TGCGCCAGCAGCTTGGGGCAGGACTACTATGGCTACACCTTC. Amino acids: CASSLGQDYYGYTF.

This sequence joins TRBV24-1 and TRBJ1-5, with 9 bases matching TRBD1. This CDR3 is 16 amino acids long. Germline CDR1 reads KGHDR; CDR2 reads SFDVKD. The V and J ends lost 2 bases and 4 bases, in that order; junction bases with no gene match: 5. The CDR3 DNA reads as TGTGCCACCAGTGATTCGACAGGGGGACTAAATCAGCCCCAGCATTTT. Residues: CATSDSTGGLNQPQHF.

This chain joins TRBV28 and TRBJ1-2; TRBD1 might be the D (6 bases). Germline CDR1 MDHEN, CDR2 SYDVKM. The CDR3 has 14 amino acids. V gave up 9 bases and J gave up 4 bases, with 18 bases separating them. CDR3 in amino acids: CASGIGGASYGYTF. In DNA, the CDR3 is TGTGCCAGTGGGATAGGGGGGGCCAGCTATGGCTACACCTTC.